The rows below give T cell receptor beta chains drawn from one sample of a study of cytomegalovirus exposure and HLA in healthy donors. Profiled with immunoSEQ multiplex PCR; TCRdb holds only in-frame clones, not every one. The sample contains some 91,000 clones, 70% to 80% of which appear only once. Sequencing was carried out using PBMCs. Receptors originate from a man aged 40-49 years in good health and CMV-seronegative. The CDR3 runs from the conserved cysteine through the conserved F or W. The D gene is left open where the match is weak. Where a row states a size, it is once, few, many or the class of an expanded clone; other rows omit it.

V gene	D gene	clone size	J gene	CDR3 protein	CDR3 DNA
TRBV7-3	-	-	TRBJ2-1	CASSLIRLPYNEQFF	TGTGCCAGCAGCTTAATTAGACTACCCTACAATGAGCAGTTCTTC
TRBV19	TRBD1	-	TRBJ2-3	CASKRQGAADTQYF	TGTGCCAGCAAGAGACAGGGGGCGGCAGATACGCAGTATTTT
TRBV9	-	-	TRBJ2-2	CASSVQSRSTGELFF	TGTGCCAGCAGCGTACAATCTAGAAGCACCGGGGAGCTGTTTTTT
TRBV29-1	-	-	TRBJ1-6	CSVEASRPLHF	TGCAGCGTTGAGGCATCGAGGCCCCTCCACTTT
TRBV19	TRBD2	-	TRBJ2-3	CASTFRGGPSTDTQYF	TGTGCCAGTACTTTCCGGGGGGGCCCTAGCACAGATACGCAGTATTTT
TRBV28	-	once	TRBJ1-5	CASSLAGGNQPQHF	TGTGCCAGCAGTTTGGCTGGAGGGAATCAGCCCCAGCATTTT
TRBV7-9	-	-	TRBJ1-3	CASSLAGTYSGNTIYF	TGTGCCAGCAGCTTAGCCGGGACTTACTCTGGAAACACCATATATTTT
TRBV27	TRBD2	once	TRBJ2-5	CASAAQAGGPGETQYF	TGTGCCAGCGCCGCTCAAGCGGGAGGGCCTGGAGAGACCCAGTACTTC
TRBV6-1	TRBD1	-	TRBJ1-6	CASSETGDYSPLHF	TGTGCCAGCAGTGAGACAGGGGACTACTCACCCCTCCACTTT
TRBV6-5	-	-	TRBJ2-5	CASSSRETQYF	TGTGCCAGCAGTAGTCGGGAGACCCAGTACTTC
TRBV4-1	-	-	TRBJ2-1	CASSQGTIIYNEQFF	TGCGCCAGCAGCCAAGGGACAATAATTTACAATGAGCAGTTCTTC
TRBV5-1	TRBD2	-	TRBJ2-1	CASSPTSASGRDEQFF	TGCGCCAGCAGCCCGACCTCCGCTAGCGGGAGGGATGAGCAGTTCTTC
TRBV10-2	TRBD2	-	TRBJ2-1	CASSELSGGAGEQFF	TGCGCCAGCAGTGAATTGAGCGGGGGGGCAGGTGAGCAGTTCTTC
TRBV5-4	-	-	TRBJ2-1	CASSGVGSGYNEQFF	TGTGCCAGCAGCGGCGTAGGGAGCGGGTACAATGAGCAGTTCTTC
TRBV29-1	TRBD1	-	TRBJ2-1	CSAGTEIYNEQFF	TGCAGCGCCGGGACAGAAATATACAATGAGCAGTTCTTC
TRBV11-2	TRBD1	few	TRBJ1-3	CASSSTTGGVGNTIYF	TGTGCCAGCAGCTCGACCACAGGGGGCGTTGGAAACACCATATATTTT
TRBV9	-	-	TRBJ2-3	CASSVAGRGIDTQYF	TGTGCCAGCAGCGTAGCAGGCCGGGGGATAGATACGCAGTATTTT
TRBV5-8	TRBD1	-	TRBJ2-7	CASSRGTGTYEQYF	TGTGCCAGCAGCCGCGGGACAGGTACCTACGAGCAGTACTTC
TRBV27	-	few	TRBJ1-1	CASSLAGTTNTEAFF	TGTGCCAGCAGTTTGGCAGGGACAACCAACACTGAAGCTTTCTTT
TRBV11-2	-	once	TRBJ2-7	CASSLVRSHEQYF	TGTGCCAGCAGCTTAGTTAGATCGCACGAGCAGTACTTC
TRBV6-6	-	-	TRBJ1-5	CASGREGQPQHF	TGTGCCAGCGGCAGGGAAGGTCAGCCCCAGCATTTT
TRBV10-3	-	-	TRBJ2-5	CAISEYREETQYF	TGTGCCATCAGTGAGTACAGGGAAGAGACCCAGTACTTC
TRBV7-9	-	-	TRBJ1-2	CASSLAGQTYGYTF	TGTGCCAGCAGCTTAGCTGGACAGACCTATGGCTACACCTTC
TRBV28	-	-	TRBJ1-2	CASIDGHPGGGYTF	TGTGCCAGTATAGACGGGCACCCTGGCGGGGGCTACACCTTC
TRBV9	-	-	TRBJ2-2	CASSVVDRGRTGELFF	TGTGCCAGCAGCGTAGTCGATAGGGGTCGCACCGGGGAGCTGTTTTTT
TRBV4-2	TRBD2	-	TRBJ2-2	CASSHGLAGETGELFF	TGTGCCAGCAGCCACGGACTAGCGGGGGAGACCGGGGAGCTGTTTTTT
TRBV29-1	-	once	TRBJ1-1	CSVQGQNTVPEAFF	TGCAGCGTCCAGGGGCAAAATACTGTCCCTGAAGCTTTCTTT
TRBV14	-	once	TRBJ1-5	CASSHSGGNQPQHF	TGTGCCAGCAGCCACAGCGGTGGCAATCAGCCCCAGCATTTT
TRBV7-8	-	few	TRBJ2-1	CASTPEARVNEQFF	TGTGCCAGCACCCCAGAGGCACGAGTTAATGAGCAGTTCTTC
TRBV30	TRBD1	-	TRBJ1-2	CAWSGTGHYTF	TGTGCCTGGAGTGGGACAGGCCACTACACCTTC
TRBV11-2	TRBD1	once	TRBJ1-1	CASSLVAGGWNTEAFF	TGTGCCAGCAGCTTAGTCGCAGGGGGCTGGAACACTGAAGCTTTCTTT
TRBV28	-	-	TRBJ1-5	CASSSTGNQPQHF	TGTGCCAGCAGTTCTACAGGGAATCAGCCCCAGCATTTT
TRBV5-4	TRBD2	-	TRBJ2-3	CASSLGAAGGPKDTQYF	TGTGCCAGCAGCTTGGGGGCAGCGGGAGGGCCAAAGGATACGCAGTATTTT
TRBV6-1	TRBD1	-	TRBJ1-5	CASSADRVQPQHF	TGTGCCAGCAGCGCAGACAGGGTTCAGCCCCAGCATTTT
TRBV7-2	-	-	TRBJ1-6	CASSLTLQGFSPLHF	TGTGCCAGCAGCTTAACTTTACAGGGTTTTTCACCCCTCCACTTT
TRBV11-2	-	-	TRBJ1-2	CASSLFRQGEAPIYGYTF	TGTGCCAGCAGCTTATTTAGGCAGGGCGAAGCCCCTATCTATGGCTACACCTTC
TRBV7-8	-	-	TRBJ2-5	CASSSPPGETQYF	TGTGCCAGCAGCTCACCTCCAGGAGAGACCCAGTACTTC
TRBV2	-	-	TRBJ2-7	CASLVEQGIYEQYF	TGTGCCAGCCTTGTTGAGCAGGGGATTTACGAGCAGTACTTC
TRBV18	TRBD2	-	TRBJ2-5	CASSPRREGTGETQYF	TGTGCCAGCTCACCACGGAGGGAGGGCACCGGAGAGACCCAGTACTTC
TRBV2	-	-	TRBJ2-1	CASTDSPTGGAYNEQFF	TGTGCCAGCACCGATTCCCCGACAGGAGGAGCCTACAATGAGCAGTTCTTC
TRBV6-1	TRBD2	-	TRBJ2-7	CASSSRLAGTYEQYF	TGTGCCAGCAGTTCCAGACTAGCGGGAACCTACGAGCAGTACTTC
TRBV9	TRBD1	-	TRBJ2-2	CASSSDRAAGELFF	TGTGCCAGCAGCTCAGACAGGGCGGCCGGGGAGCTGTTTTTT
TRBV27	-	-	TRBJ2-2	CASSFRQPTGELFF	TGTGCCAGCAGTTTTAGACAACCAACCGGGGAGCTGTTTTTT
TRBV28	TRBD1	once	TRBJ1-5	CASRPDGHLGTDLVLSYNQPQHF	TGTGCCAGCAGACCCGACGGACACCTCGGGACAGATTTGGTTCTGTCCTACAATCAGCCCCAGCATTTT
TRBV28	-	-	TRBJ1-6	CASRGGGFSYNSPLHF	TGTGCCAGCAGGGGGGGAGGGTTCTCCTATAATTCACCCCTCCACTTT
TRBV6-1	-	once	TRBJ2-7	CATTELGGSYEQYF	TGTGCCACTACCGAGTTAGGGGGTTCTTACGAGCAGTACTTC
TRBV7-8	-	-	TRBJ2-2	CAKSGGSNTGELFF	TGTGCCAAGTCGGGGGGCTCGAACACCGGGGAGCTGTTTTTT
TRBV20-1	-	-	TRBJ2-3	CSAETDSIQYF	TGCAGTGCTGAGACGGACAGTATCCAGTATTTT
TRBV5-1	-	once	TRBJ1-2	CASSLSTGGDGYTF	TGCGCCAGCAGCTTGTCGACGGGAGGCGATGGCTACACCTTC
TRBV6-6	-	few	TRBJ1-2	CASSVTGNYGYTF	TGTGCCAGCAGTGTCACAGGGAATTATGGCTACACCTTC
TRBV18	-	-	TRBJ2-7	CASSPLGQTKVGHYEQYF	TGTGCCAGCTCACCATTGGGACAAACAAAGGTTGGGCATTACGAGCAGTACTTC
TRBV7-8	-	-	TRBJ1-5	CASSLSRHKIFPQHF	TGTGCCAGCAGCTTAAGTCGACACAAAATCTTTCCCCAGCATTTT
TRBV27	TRBD1	-	TRBJ1-5	CASSPTPLDRVHQPQHF	TGTGCCAGCAGTCCTACCCCGTTAGACAGGGTCCATCAGCCCCAGCATTTT
TRBV7-8	-	once	TRBJ2-6	CASSLFQPISSGANVLTF	TGTGCCAGCAGCTTATTTCAACCAATCAGCTCTGGGGCCAACGTCCTGACTTTC
TRBV19	-	-	TRBJ1-1	CASSIGPGVTEAFF	TGTGCCAGTAGTATTGGGCCAGGGGTCACTGAAGCTTTCTTT
TRBV28	-	-	TRBJ1-2	CASRDSNYGYTF	TGTGCCAGCAGGGACAGTAACTATGGCTACACCTTC
TRBV18	-	few	TRBJ2-1	CASSPKGSEQFF	TGTGCCAGCTCACCAAAGGGGTCTGAGCAGTTCTTC
TRBV28	-	-	TRBJ2-7	CASSLRGAPNSYEQYF	TGTGCCAGCAGTTTGCGCGGGGCCCCAAACTCCTACGAGCAGTACTTC